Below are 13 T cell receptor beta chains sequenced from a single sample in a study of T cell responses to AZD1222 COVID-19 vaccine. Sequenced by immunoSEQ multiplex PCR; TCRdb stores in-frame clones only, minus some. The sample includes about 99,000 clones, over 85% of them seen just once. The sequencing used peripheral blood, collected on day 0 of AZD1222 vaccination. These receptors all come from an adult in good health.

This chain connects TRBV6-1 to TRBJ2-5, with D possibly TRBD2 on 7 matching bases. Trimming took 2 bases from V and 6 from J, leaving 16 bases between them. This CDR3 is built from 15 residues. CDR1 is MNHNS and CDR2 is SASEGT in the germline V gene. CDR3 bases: TGTGCCAGCAGTGAACTATCGGGGGGCCCTCAGACCCAGTACTTC. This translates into CASSELSGGPQTQYF.

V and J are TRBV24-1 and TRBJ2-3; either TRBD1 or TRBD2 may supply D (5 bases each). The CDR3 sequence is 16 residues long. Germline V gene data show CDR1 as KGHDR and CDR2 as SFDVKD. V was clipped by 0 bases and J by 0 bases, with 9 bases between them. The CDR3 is CATSDLLGDSTDTQYF. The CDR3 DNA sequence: TGTGCCACCAGTGATTTGCTCGGGGACAGCACAGATACGCAGTATTTT.

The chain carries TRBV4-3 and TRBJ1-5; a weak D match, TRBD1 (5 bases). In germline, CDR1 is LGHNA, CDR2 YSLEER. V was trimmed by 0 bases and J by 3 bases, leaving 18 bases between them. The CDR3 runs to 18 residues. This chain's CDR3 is CASSQDLIGGANNQPQHF. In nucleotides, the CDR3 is TGCGCCAGCAGCCAAGATTTGATTGGAGGGGCGAACAATCAGCCCCAGCATTTT.

This chain's CDR3 is CASSFSGDTEAFF. In DNA, the CDR3 is TGTGCCAGCAGTTTCTCGGGGGACACTGAAGCTTTCTTT. This chain connects TRBV12-3 or TRBV12-4 to TRBJ1-1; TRBD1 is a possible D gene (5 bases). There are 13 residues in the CDR3. V lost 3 bases and J 3 bases, leaving 8 bases between the germline ends.

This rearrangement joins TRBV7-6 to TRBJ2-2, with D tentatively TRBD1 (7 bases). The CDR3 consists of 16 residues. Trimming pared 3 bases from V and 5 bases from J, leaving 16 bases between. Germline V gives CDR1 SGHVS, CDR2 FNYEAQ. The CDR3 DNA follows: TGTGCCAGCAGCTTTCAGGGGGGAAGGAGGACCGGGGAGCTGTTTTTT. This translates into CASSFQGGRRTGELFF.

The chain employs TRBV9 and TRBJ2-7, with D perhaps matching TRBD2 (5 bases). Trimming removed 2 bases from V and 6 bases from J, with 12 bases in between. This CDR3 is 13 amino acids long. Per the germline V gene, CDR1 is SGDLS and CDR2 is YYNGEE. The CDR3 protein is CASSVGTSSEQYF. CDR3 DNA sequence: TGTGCCAGCAGCGTGGGAACTAGTAGCGAGCAGTACTTC.

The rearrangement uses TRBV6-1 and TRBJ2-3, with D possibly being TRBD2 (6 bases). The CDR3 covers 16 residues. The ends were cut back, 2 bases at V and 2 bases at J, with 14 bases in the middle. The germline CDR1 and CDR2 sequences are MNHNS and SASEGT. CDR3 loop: CASSEFGRGYTDTQYF. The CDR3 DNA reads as TGTGCCAGCAGTGAATTCGGGCGGGGCTACACAGATACGCAGTATTTT.

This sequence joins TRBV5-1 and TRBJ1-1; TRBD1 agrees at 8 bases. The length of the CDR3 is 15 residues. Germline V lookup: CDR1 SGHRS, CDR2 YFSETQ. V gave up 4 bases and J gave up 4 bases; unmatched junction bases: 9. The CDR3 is CASSIGDTGGTEAFF. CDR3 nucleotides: TGCGCCAGCAGCATAGGTGATACAGGGGGCACTGAAGCTTTCTTT.

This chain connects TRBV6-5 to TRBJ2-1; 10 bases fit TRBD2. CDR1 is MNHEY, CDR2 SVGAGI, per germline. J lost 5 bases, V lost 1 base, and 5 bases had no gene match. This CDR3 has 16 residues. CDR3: CASSYFSSGGNNEQFF. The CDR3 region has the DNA TGTGCCAGCAGTTACTTCTCTAGCGGGGGTAACAATGAGCAGTTCTTC.

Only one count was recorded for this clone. In DNA, the CDR3 is TGTGCCAGCAGCCAAGCCAGATTCTACGAGCAGTACTTC. Translation gives CASSQARFYEQYF. The J gene is TRBJ2-7, the V gene TRBV14; no reliable D call. Trimming took off 1 base at V and 3 bases at J, with 7 bases between the two ends. In germline, CDR1 is SGHDN, CDR2 FVKESK. There are 13 residues in the CDR3. The full variable domain, rest sourced from reference TRBV14 and TRBJ2-7, is EAGVTQFPSHSVIEKGQTVTLRCDPISGHDNLYWYRRVMGKEIKFLLHFVKESKQDESGMPNNRFLAERTGGTYSTLKVQPAELEDSGVYFCASSQARFYEQYFGPGTRLTVT.

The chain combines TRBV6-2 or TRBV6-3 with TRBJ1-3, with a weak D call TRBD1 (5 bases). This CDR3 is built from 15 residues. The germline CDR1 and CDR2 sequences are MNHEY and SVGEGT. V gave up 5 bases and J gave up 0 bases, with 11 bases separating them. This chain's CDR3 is CASSAPGFSGNTIYF. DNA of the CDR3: TGTGCCAGCAGTGCGCCAGGGTTCTCTGGAAACACCATATATTTT.

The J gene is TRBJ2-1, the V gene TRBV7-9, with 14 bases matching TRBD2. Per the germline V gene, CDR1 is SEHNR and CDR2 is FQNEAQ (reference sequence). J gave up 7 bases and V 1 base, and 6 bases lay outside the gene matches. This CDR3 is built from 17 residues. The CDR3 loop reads CASSLGGTSGRGNEQFF. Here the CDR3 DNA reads TGTGCCAGCAGCTTAGGGGGGACTAGCGGGAGAGGTAATGAGCAGTTCTTC. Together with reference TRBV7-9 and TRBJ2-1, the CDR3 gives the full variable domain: DTGVSQNPRHKITKRGQNVTFRCDPISEHNRLYWYRQTLGQGPEFLTYFQNEAQLEKSRLLSDRFSAERPKGSFSTLEIQRTEQGDSAMYLCASSLGGTSGRGNEQFFGPGTRLTVL.

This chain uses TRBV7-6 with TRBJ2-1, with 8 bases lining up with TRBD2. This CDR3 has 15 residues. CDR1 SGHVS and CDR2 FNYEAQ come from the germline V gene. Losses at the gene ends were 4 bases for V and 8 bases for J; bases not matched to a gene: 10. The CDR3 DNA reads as TGTGCCAGCAGCTCCGTCGGAAGCGGGAGTCATGAGCAGTTCTTC. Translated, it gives CASSSVGSGSHEQFF.